The clone carrying this T cell receptor beta chain was observed many times. The data derive from a study of molecular identifiers for immune sequencing clone quantification. Preparation methods for the bulk TCR libraries were those previously described, with listed TCR primers. TCRdb re-analysed the PCR reads in MiXCR, keeping a single row per CDR3 protein. The sample contains about 500,000 distinct CDR3 sequences, around a fifth of which appear only once. Trimming took off 5 bases at V and 5 bases at J, with 12 bases between the two ends. This CDR3 is 14 amino acids long. Per germline, CDR1 SEHNR and CDR2 FQNEAQ (reference sequence).

Sequences were obtained from naive CD8+ T cells from blood, with Jurkat cell RNA spiked in. As to subset: FACS-sorted CD8+CD4-CCR7+CD45RA+ naive T cells. This TCR came from a human donor in good health. Some libraries in this study had Jurkat cell RNA spiked in. The chain couples TRBV7-9 to TRBJ2-2; no definite D call. CDR3 protein: CASSPWVATGELFF. DNA for the CDR3: TGTGCCAGCAGCCCCTGGGTAGCAACCGGGGAGCTGTTTTTT. The full variable domain, in which reference TRBV7-9 and TRBJ2-2 provide the parts outside the CDR3, is DTGVSQNPRHKITKRGQNVTFRCDPISEHNRLYWYRQTLGQGPEFLTYFQNEAQLEKSRLLSDRFSAERPKGSFSTLEIQRTEQGDSAMYLCASSPWVATGELFFGEGSRLTVL.